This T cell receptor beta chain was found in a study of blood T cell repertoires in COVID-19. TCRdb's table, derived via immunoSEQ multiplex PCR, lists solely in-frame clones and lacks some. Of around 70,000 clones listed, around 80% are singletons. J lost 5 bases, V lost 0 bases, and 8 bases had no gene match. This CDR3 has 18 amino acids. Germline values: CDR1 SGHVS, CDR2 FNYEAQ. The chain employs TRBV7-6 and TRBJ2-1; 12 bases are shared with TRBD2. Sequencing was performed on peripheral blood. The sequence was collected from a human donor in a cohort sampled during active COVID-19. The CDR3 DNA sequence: TGTGCCAGCAGCTTAGCAATTGGACTAGCGGGATCCAACAATGAGCAGTTCTTC. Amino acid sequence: CASSLAIGLAGSNNEQFF.